Listed here is a single T cell receptor beta chain. The antigen is not known. Other DNA sequences of this sample code for an identical CDR3. This sample is drawn from a study of shared clonotypes between healthy human individuals. General observations from the study: Naive subsets generally exceeded memory subsets in estimated richness. The small donor group covered limited genetic and exposure diversity. A handful of donors had around 5% of their naive CD4 clonotypes in common.

TCRdb keeps only in-frame clones here, not all; method: immunoSEQ multiplex PCR. Of 2,500,000 or so clones in the sample, under 95% are singletons; the top ten hold 0.36%. After removal of 2 bases from V and 6 bases from J, the junction contained 0 bases not matched to a gene. CDR1 SGHTA and CDR2 FQGNSA come from the germline V gene. The CDR3 has 13 residues. This TCR came from a young man in good health. Some clones in this sample may be carry-over from other donors' samples. The specimen was naive CD4+ T cells from PBMCs. Described subset: CD45RA+ positively selected. The chain carries TRBV7-2 and TRBJ2-2; the match to TRBD1 covers 7 bases. The CDR3 coding sequence is TGTGCCAGCAGCTTACAGGGGGCCGGGGAGCTGTTTTTT. This encodes CASSLQGAGELFF.